These 27 T cell receptor beta chains share one sample of origin, sequenced in a study of cytomegalovirus exposure and HLA in healthy donors. PCR amplification relied on 60 Vbeta primers (plus 13 Jbeta primers). Generated by immunoSEQ multiplex PCR, the TCRdb table keeps only in-frame clones and is missing some. Seen here are roughly 150,000 clones, around three quarters observed once, and the top ten hold 0.95% to 1.1%. Material: PBMCs. The receptors come from a woman aged 40 to 55 in good health and CMV-seronegative.

This chain links TRBV18 with TRBJ2-7; 7 bases agree with TRBD2. In germline, CDR1 is KGHSH, CDR2 LQKENI. CDR3 length: 13 amino acids. V shed 6 bases and J 5 bases; nucleotides not matched to a gene: 7. The CDR3 nucleotides read TGTGCCAGCTCTCGCGGGAGCACCAACGAGCAGTACTTC. Protein: CASSRGSTNEQYF. Full variable domain (outside the CDR3, taken from reference TRBV18 and TRBJ2-7): NAGVMQNPRHLVRRRGQEARLRCSPMKGHSHVYWYRQLPEEGLKFMVYLQKENIIDESGMPKERFSAEFPKEGPSILRIQQVVRGDSAAYFCASSRGSTNEQYFGPGTRLTVT.

This sequence joins TRBV29-1 and TRBJ1-5, with 7 bases fitting TRBD1. The length of the CDR3 is 14 residues. Losses at the gene ends were 7 bases for V and 4 bases for J; bases not matched to a gene: 10. Germline CDR1 reads SQVTM; CDR2 reads ANQGSEA. The CDR3 DNA sequence: TGCAGCGCCAGACAGGGAGGACAGAATCAGCCCCAGCATTTT. Encoded protein: CSARQGGQNQPQHF.

V usage is TRBV7-9 and J usage is TRBJ2-7, with a weak D call TRBD2 (7 bases). Trimming left V 5 bases short and J 4 bases short, with 15 bases between. The germline gives CDR1 SEHNR, CDR2 FQNEAQ (reference sequence). This CDR3 contains 14 residues. For the CDR3, the DNA is TGTGCCAGCAGCGGGGGCGGGAGCAGTTACGAGCAGTACTTC. Translating gives CASSGGGSSYEQYF.

The chain uses TRBV27 and TRBJ1-5; tentative D call: TRBD1 (5 bases). Germline V gene lookup returns CDR1 MNHEY and CDR2 SMNVEV (reference sequence). V lost 6 bases and J lost 2, with 11 bases in between. The CDR3 has 14 amino acids. For the CDR3, the DNA is TGTGCCAGCAGCCCGTCGGGGGGCAATCAGCCCCAGCATTTT. Its translation is CASSPSGGNQPQHF.

J is TRBJ2-5 and V is TRBV9; D is uncertain. The CDR3 has 14 residues. Per the germline V gene, CDR1 is SGDLS and CDR2 is YYNGEE. V was trimmed by 4 bases and J by 1 base, leaving 11 bases between them. The chain's CDR3 is CASSPRGGQETQYF. CDR3 sequence (DNA): TGTGCCAGCAGCCCCCGCGGCGGCCAAGAGACCCAGTACTTC.

The gene calls are TRBV2 and TRBJ2-2; tentatively, D is TRBD1 (6 bases). V was clipped by 6 bases and J by 2 bases, with 13 bases between them. The CDR3 sequence is 15 residues long. From germline, CDR1 is SNHLY and CDR2 FYNNEI. In DNA, the CDR3 is TGTGCCAGCAGGACCGGGACACATAACACCGGGGAGCTGTTTTTT. Protein sequence: CASRTGTHNTGELFF.

The chain links TRBV9 to TRBJ2-1; 13 positions match TRBD2. The V segment lost 3 bases and the J segment 7 bases; nucleotides outside the gene matches: 4. The CDR3 has 15 amino acids. The V gene's germline CDR1 is SGDLS and CDR2 YYNGEE. The CDR3 sequence: CASSAGLAGTNEQFF. The DNA for the CDR3 is TGTGCCAGCAGCGCGGGACTAGCGGGAACGAATGAGCAGTTCTTC.

The V gene is TRBV6-5, the J gene TRBJ2-2; 10 positions agree with TRBD1. V dropped 5 bases and J dropped 3; count of bases not matched to a gene: 0. Germline V gives CDR1 MNHEY, CDR2 SVGAGI. This CDR3 spans 14 amino acids. The CDR3 DNA sequence: TGTGCCAGCAGTGACAGGGGGCACACCGGGGAGCTGTTTTTT. Translated, it gives CASSDRGHTGELFF.

The chain recombines TRBV9 with TRBJ1-1, with a weak D call TRBD1 (6 bases). Per germline, CDR1 SGDLS and CDR2 YYNGEE. The CDR3 runs to 14 residues. The V and J ends lost 4 bases and 3 bases respectively, with 13 bases between them. Here the CDR3 reads CASSPNRDHTEAFF. In DNA, the CDR3 is TGTGCCAGCAGCCCTAACAGGGACCACACTGAAGCTTTCTTT.

This chain joins TRBV18 and TRBJ1-2; tentatively, D is TRBD1 (5 bases). Trimming took off 0 bases at V and 5 bases at J, with 10 bases between the two ends. CDR1 and CDR2 from the germline V gene are KGHSH and LQKENI. The CDR3 consists of 14 residues. The CDR3 bases are TGTGCCAGCTCACCACCGGACGGGGGTTATGGCTACACCTTC. Translating gives CASSPPDGGYGYTF.

The chain has TRBV19 and TRBJ2-1; 11 bases match TRBD2. Germline V gives CDR1 LNHDA, CDR2 SQIVND (reference sequence). Trimming at V came to 1 base and at J to 6 bases, leaving 8 bases not matched to a gene. This CDR3 is built from 17 residues. CDR3 loop: CASSIGEGLAESNEQFF. Written as DNA, the CDR3 is TGTGCCAGTAGTATAGGGGAGGGACTAGCGGAATCCAATGAGCAGTTCTTC.

The chain has TRBV13 and TRBJ2-1; 7 nucleotides align to TRBD2. The CDR3 is 17 residues long. CDR1 and CDR2 from the germline V gene are PRHDT and FYEKMQ (reference sequence). After removal of 5 bases from V and 10 bases from J, the junction contained 20 bases not matched to a gene. The CDR3 DNA follows: TGTGCCAGCAGCGTAAGGACTAGGGATCCTATATTGGGGGAGCAGTTCTTC. Its protein is CASSVRTRDPILGEQFF.

The rearrangement links TRBV5-4 to TRBJ2-2; TRBD1 is a possible D gene (7 bases). The CDR3 length is 13 residues. Trimming pared 4 bases from V and 6 bases from J, leaving 10 bases between. CDR1 and CDR2 from the germline V gene are SGHNT and YYREEE (reference sequence). DNA of the CDR3: TGTGCCAGCAGCCCCAGGGGGGCCGGGGAGCTGTTTTTT. As protein: CASSPRGAGELFF.

V gene TRBV30 combines with J gene TRBJ2-1; 11 nucleotides align to TRBD1. Germline loops: CDR1 GTSNPN, CDR2 SVGIG (reference sequence). CDR3 size: 15 residues. The ends lost 2 bases at V and 6 bases at J; junction bases unmatched: 6. CDR3 residues: CAWSSPGTGGNEQFF. CDR3 nucleotide sequence: TGTGCCTGGAGTTCTCCCGGGACAGGGGGCAATGAGCAGTTCTTC.

This chain uses TRBV5-6 with TRBJ1-5, with D possibly TRBD1 on 5 matching bases. Germline CDR1 is SGHDT and CDR2 is YYEEEE. Trimming took 2 bases from V and 0 from J, leaving 15 bases between them. This CDR3 contains 17 residues. CDR3 sequence reads: CASSFSGSQYSNQPQHF. The DNA of the CDR3 is TGTGCCAGCAGCTTCTCAGGGTCCCAATATAGCAATCAGCCCCAGCATTTT.

The chain combines TRBV5-1 with TRBJ2-2; 14 nucleotides line up with TRBD2. There are 18 residues in the CDR3. Germline assignment: CDR1 SGHRS and CDR2 YFSETQ. Trimming at V came to 0 bases and at J to 5 bases, leaving 6 bases not matched to a gene. CDR3 residues: CASSLGGLAGGRTGELFF. The CDR3 bases are TGCGCCAGCAGCTTGGGTGGACTAGCGGGAGGCCGGACCGGGGAGCTGTTTTTT.

The J gene is TRBJ2-6, the V gene TRBV9; 10 bases are shared with TRBD1. This CDR3 comprises 15 residues. The germline CDR1 and CDR2 sequences are SGDLS and YYNGEE. J lost 7 bases, V lost 4 bases, and 5 bases had no gene match. CDR3 nucleotide sequence: TGTGCCAGCAGCCATGGGACAGGGGCAGCCAACGTCCTGACTTTC. Its translation is CASSHGTGAANVLTF.

This clone was picked up a small number of times. The V gene is TRBV10-3, the J gene TRBJ1-1; the D gene is possibly TRBD1 (5 bases). Germline V gene data show CDR1 as ENHRY and CDR2 as SYGVKD. Trimming pared 1 base from V and 6 bases from J, leaving 12 bases between. The CDR3 is 14 residues long. In DNA form, the CDR3 reads TGTGCCATCAGTGAGTTTGCCGGGGACTCTGAAGCTTTCTTT. As protein: CAISEFAGDSEAFF.

The chain employs TRBV6-6 and TRBJ2-2; 11 bases are a match to TRBD2. The CDR3 covers 16 residues. J lost 7 bases, V lost 4 bases, and 8 bases had no gene match. Germline values: CDR1 MNHNY, CDR2 SVGAGI (reference sequence). This chain's CDR3 is CASSFPTSGKGGELFF. As DNA, the CDR3 is TGTGCCAGCAGTTTTCCGACTAGCGGGAAAGGCGGGGAGCTGTTTTTT.

The chain links TRBV28 to TRBJ2-3; a possible D gene is TRBD2 (5 bases). The V gene lost 5 bases and the J gene lost 5 bases, with 11 bases spanning the gap. Germline lookup yields CDR1 MDHEN and CDR2 SYDVKM. The CDR3 totals 13 residues. As DNA, the CDR3 is TGTGCCAGCAGTAGAGTAGGGAGAGATACGCAGTATTTT. Translated: CASSRVGRDTQYF.

J is TRBJ2-5 and V is TRBV30; unclear D gene. The ends were cut back, 0 bases at V and 3 bases at J, with 5 bases in the middle. Germline CDR1 GTSNPN, CDR2 SVGIG (reference sequence). CDR3 size: 12 residues. CDR3 region: CAWSVSEETQYF. As DNA, the CDR3 is TGTGCCTGGAGTGTATCGGAAGAGACCCAGTACTTC.

The chain links TRBV5-1 to TRBJ2-7; D ambiguous. This CDR3 has 12 residues. The V gene lost 3 bases and the J gene lost 3 bases, with 7 bases spanning the gap. The germline V gene has CDR1 SGHRS and CDR2 YFSETQ. As DNA, the CDR3 is TGCGCCAGCAGCTCGGAGAGCTACGAGCAGTACTTC. Its translation is CASSSESYEQYF.

This rearrangement joins TRBV28 to TRBJ2-1, with TRBD2 matching over 7 bases. The CDR3 sequence is 14 residues long. The trim removed 2 bases at V and 5 bases at J, leaving 3 bases unmatched. Germline V gene data show CDR1 as MDHEN and CDR2 as SYDVKM. The CDR3 loop reads CASSLAGDNNEQFF. CDR3 DNA sequence: TGTGCCAGCAGTTTAGCGGGAGACAACAATGAGCAGTTCTTC.

The chain is built from TRBV7-3 and TRBJ2-3, with 14 bases aligning to TRBD2. Unmatched junction bases numbered 12, after V lost 5 bases and J lost 5 bases. Germline lookup yields CDR1 SGHTA and CDR2 FQGTGA. The CDR3 has 18 amino acids. Here the CDR3 reads CASSLIAGTSGSGDTQYF. The CDR3 nucleotides read TGTGCCAGCAGCCTAATCGCCGGGACTAGCGGGAGTGGAGATACGCAGTATTTT.

The chain carries TRBV30 and TRBJ2-3; 8 bases are shared with TRBD1. The CDR3 consists of 16 residues. Germline trimming cut 2 bases from V and 2 bases from J; bases unmatched to any gene: 9. From germline, CDR1 is GTSNPN and CDR2 SVGIG (reference sequence). CDR3 sequence (DNA): TGTGCCTGGAGTCCCCGAAGGACAGGGATCACAGATACGCAGTATTTT. Translation: CAWSPRRTGITDTQYF.

The rearrangement uses TRBV7-9 and TRBJ1-4; D possibly corresponds to TRBD1 (6 bases). The V and J ends lost 2 bases and 4 bases respectively, with 20 bases between them. Germline V CDR1 and CDR2: SEHNR, FQNEAQ (reference sequence). The CDR3 covers 18 residues. The DNA for the CDR3 is TGTGCCAGCAGCTTAAGGGGGACGCCGAGGACAGATAATGAAAAACTGTTTTTT. This gives the protein CASSLRGTPRTDNEKLFF.

The V gene is TRBV11-3, the J gene TRBJ2-5, with 9 bases identical to TRBD1. CDR3 length equals 16 residues. V shed 5 bases and J 1 base; nucleotides not matched to a gene: 8. Germline assignment: CDR1 SGHNT and CDR2 YENEEA. In DNA, the CDR3 is TGTGCCAGCAGCCCGTCGACAGGGGGTATCCAAGAGACCCAGTACTTC. Amino acid sequence: CASSPSTGGIQETQYF.